The sequence of this TCR beta chain was determined in a study of blood T cell repertoires in COVID-19. Across the whole study: Donors in the United States, Italy and Spain gave samples during acute or convalescent COVID-19.

In the study's own analysis: Counts of nucleated cells, estimated from reference gene primer amplification, were obtained. The assay was immunoSEQ multiplex PCR, and TCRdb's table has in-frame clones only and misses some. V and J calls and clone size are copied from that table; D and trimming were computed from the DNA. This repertoire shows 110,000 to 150,000 clones, under 80% found once; its top ten account for about 12%. This TCR came from an elderly man with acute or convalescent COVID-19. The sequenced sample consisted of peripheral blood.

The CDR3, as DNA: TGTGCCAGCTCACCACCATCAGGGGCGAACACTGAAGCTTTCTTT. Its translation: CASSPPSGANTEAFF. The chain links TRBV18 to TRBJ1-1; perhaps TRBD1 as D (6 bases). The CDR3 runs to 15 residues. The germline CDR1 and CDR2 sequences are KGHSH and LQKENI. Trimming pared 0 bases from V and 1 base from J, leaving 9 bases between.